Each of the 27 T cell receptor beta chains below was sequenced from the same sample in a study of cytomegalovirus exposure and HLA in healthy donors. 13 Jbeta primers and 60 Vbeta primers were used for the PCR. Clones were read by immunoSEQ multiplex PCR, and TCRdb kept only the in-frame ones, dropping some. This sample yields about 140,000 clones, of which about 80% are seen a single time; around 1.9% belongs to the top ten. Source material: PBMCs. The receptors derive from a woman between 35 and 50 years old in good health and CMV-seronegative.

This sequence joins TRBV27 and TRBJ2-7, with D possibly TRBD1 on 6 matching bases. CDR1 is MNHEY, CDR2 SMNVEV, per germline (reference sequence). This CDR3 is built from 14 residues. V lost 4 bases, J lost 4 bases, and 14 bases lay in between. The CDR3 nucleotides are TGTGCCAGCAGTTCGCAGGGGTCTCGGTACGAGCAGTACTTC. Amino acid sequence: CASSSQGSRYEQYF.

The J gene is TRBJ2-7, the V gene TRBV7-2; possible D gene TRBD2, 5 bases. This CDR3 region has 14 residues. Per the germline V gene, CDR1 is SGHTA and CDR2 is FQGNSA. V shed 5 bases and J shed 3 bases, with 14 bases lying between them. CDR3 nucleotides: TGTGCCAGCAGCCTTGGACTTATCCTCTACGAGCAGTACTTC. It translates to CASSLGLILYEQYF.

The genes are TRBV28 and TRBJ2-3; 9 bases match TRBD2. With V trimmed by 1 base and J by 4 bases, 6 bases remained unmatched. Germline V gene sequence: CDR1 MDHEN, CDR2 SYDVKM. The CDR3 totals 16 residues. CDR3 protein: CASSLFVAGESDTQYF. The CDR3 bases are TGTGCCAGCAGTTTATTTGTAGCGGGAGAATCAGATACGCAGTATTTT.

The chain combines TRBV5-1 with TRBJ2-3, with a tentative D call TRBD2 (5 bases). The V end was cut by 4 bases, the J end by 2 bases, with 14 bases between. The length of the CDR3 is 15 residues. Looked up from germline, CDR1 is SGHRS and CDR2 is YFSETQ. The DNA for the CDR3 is TGCGCCAGCAGCCTCTCAGCGGTAGCCACAGATACGCAGTATTTT. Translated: CASSLSAVATDTQYF. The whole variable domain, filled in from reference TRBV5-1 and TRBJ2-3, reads KAGVTQTPRYLIKTRGQQVTLSCSPISGHRSVSWYQQTPGQGLQFLFEYFSETQRNKGNFPGRFSGRQFSNSRSEMNVSTLELGDSALYLCASSLSAVATDTQYFGPGTRLTVL.

CDR3 nucleotide sequence: TGCGCCAGCAGAAGCGGGAGCTCTCCCGGGGAGCTGTTTTTT. It yields the protein CASRSGSSPGELFF. The J gene is TRBJ2-2, the V gene TRBV5-1; 8 bases are a match to TRBD2. Trimming at V came to 5 bases and at J to 6 bases, leaving 6 bases not matched to a gene. The CDR3 has 14 amino acids. Germline V gene data show CDR1 as SGHRS and CDR2 as YFSETQ.

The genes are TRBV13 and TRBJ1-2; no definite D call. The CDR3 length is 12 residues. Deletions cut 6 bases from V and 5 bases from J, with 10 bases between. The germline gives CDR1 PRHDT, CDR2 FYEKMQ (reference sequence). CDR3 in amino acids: CASRHDYYGYTF. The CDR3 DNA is TGTGCCAGCAGGCACGACTATTATGGCTACACCTTC.

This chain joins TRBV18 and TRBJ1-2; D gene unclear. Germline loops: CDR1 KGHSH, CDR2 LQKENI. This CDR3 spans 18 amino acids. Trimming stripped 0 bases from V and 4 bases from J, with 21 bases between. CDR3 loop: CASSPPEALLTEIYGYTF. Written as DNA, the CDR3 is TGTGCCAGCTCACCACCGGAGGCTCTCTTGACTGAAATCTATGGCTACACCTTC. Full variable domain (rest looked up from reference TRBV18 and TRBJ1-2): NAGVMQNPRHLVRRRGQEARLRCSPMKGHSHVYWYRQLPEEGLKFMVYLQKENIIDESGMPKERFSAEFPKEGPSILRIQQVVRGDSAAYFCASSPPEALLTEIYGYTFGSGTRLTVV.

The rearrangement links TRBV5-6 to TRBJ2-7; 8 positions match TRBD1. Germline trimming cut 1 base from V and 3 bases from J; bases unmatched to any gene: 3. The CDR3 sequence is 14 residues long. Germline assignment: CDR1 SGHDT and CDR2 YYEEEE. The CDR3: CASSLLDRGYEQYF. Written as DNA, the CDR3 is TGTGCCAGCAGCTTGTTAGACAGGGGCTACGAGCAGTACTTC.

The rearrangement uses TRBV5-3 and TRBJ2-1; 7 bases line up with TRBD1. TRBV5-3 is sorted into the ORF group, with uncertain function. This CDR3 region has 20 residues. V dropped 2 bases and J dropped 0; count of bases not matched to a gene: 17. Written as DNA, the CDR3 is TGTGCCAGAAGCTTAGCCAGGTGTAAAGGGGGCCACAGCTCCTACAATGAGCAGTTCTTC. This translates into CARSLARCKGGHSSYNEQFF.

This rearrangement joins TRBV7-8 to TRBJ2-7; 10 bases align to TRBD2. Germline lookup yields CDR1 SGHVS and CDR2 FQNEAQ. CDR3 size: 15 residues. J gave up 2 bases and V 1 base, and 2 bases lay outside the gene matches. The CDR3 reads CASSLVTSGTYEQYF. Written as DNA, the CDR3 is TGTGCCAGCAGCTTAGTCACTAGCGGGACCTACGAGCAGTACTTC.

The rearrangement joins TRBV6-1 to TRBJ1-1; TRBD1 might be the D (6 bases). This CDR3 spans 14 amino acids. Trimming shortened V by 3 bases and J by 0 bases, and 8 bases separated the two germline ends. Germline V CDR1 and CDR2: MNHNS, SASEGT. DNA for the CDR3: TGTGCCAGCAGTGACAGGGGCATGAACACTGAAGCTTTCTTT. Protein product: CASSDRGMNTEAFF.

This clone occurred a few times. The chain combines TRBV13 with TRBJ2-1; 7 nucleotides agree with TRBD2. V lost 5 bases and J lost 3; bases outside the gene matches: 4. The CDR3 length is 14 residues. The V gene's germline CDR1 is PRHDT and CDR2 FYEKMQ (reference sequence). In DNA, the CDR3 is TGTGCCAGCAGCCGTGGGAGGGACTACAATGAGCAGTTCTTC. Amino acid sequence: CASSRGRDYNEQFF.

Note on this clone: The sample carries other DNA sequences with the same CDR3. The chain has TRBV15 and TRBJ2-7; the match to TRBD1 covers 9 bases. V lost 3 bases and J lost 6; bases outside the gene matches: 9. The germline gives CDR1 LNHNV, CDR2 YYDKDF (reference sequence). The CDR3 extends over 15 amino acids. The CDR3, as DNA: TGTGCCACCAGCAGGGTTGCCGGGACAGGGATCGAGCAGTACTTC. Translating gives CATSRVAGTGIEQYF.

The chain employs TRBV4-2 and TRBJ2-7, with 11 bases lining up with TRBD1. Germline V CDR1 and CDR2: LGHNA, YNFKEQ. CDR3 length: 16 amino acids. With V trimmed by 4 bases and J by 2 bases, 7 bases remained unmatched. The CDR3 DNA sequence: TGTGCCAGCAGCCGTTCTGGGGGACAGGGGGCCTACGAGCAGTACTTC. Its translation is CASSRSGGQGAYEQYF.

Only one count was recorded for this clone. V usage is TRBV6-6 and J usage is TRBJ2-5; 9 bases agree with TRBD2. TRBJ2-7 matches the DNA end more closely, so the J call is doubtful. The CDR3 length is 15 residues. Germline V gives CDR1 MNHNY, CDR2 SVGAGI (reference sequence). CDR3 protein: CASSPGLAETYEQYF. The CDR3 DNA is TGTGCCAGCAGTCCGGGACTAGCAGAAACCTACGAGCAGTACTTC.

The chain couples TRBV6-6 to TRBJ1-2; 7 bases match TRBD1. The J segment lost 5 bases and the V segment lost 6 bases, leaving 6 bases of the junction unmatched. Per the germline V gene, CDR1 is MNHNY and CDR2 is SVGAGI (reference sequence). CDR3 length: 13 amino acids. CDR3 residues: CASRWDSGYGYTF. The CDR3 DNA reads TGTGCCAGCAGATGGGACAGCGGGTATGGCTACACCTTC.

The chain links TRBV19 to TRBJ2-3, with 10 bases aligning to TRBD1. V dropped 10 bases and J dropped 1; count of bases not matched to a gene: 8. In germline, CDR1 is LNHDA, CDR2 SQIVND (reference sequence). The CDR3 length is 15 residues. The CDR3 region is CATPTGGSCTDTQYF. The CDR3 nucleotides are TGTGCCACCCCGACAGGGGGCTCTTGCACAGATACGCAGTATTTT.

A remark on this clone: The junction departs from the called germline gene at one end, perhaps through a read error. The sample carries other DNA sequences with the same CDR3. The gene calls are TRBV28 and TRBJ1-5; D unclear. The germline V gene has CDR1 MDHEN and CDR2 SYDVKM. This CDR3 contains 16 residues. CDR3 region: CASSSLDGNSNQPQHF. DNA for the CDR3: TGCGCCAGCAGTTCCCTGGACGGGAATAGCAATCAGCCCCAGCATTTT.

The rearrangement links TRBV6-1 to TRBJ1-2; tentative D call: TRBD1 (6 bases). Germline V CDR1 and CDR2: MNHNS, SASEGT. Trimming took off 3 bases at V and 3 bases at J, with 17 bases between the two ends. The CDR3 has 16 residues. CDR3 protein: CASSETLQGLDYGYTF. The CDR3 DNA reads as TGTGCCAGCAGTGAGACCCTACAGGGCCTCGACTATGGCTACACCTTC.

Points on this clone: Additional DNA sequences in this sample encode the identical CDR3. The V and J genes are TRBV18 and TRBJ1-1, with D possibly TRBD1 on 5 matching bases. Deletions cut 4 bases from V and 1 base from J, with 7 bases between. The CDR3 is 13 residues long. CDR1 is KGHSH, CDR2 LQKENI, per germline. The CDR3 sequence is CASSRTGNTEAFF. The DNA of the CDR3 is TGTGCCAGCTCACGAACAGGGAACACTGAAGCTTTCTTT.

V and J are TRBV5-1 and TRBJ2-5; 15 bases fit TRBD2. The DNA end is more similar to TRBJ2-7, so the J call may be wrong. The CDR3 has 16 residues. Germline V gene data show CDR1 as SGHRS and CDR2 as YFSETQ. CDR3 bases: TGCGCCAGCAGCGAGGGACTAGCGGGAGGTATATACGAGCAGTACTTC. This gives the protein CASSEGLAGGIYEQYF.

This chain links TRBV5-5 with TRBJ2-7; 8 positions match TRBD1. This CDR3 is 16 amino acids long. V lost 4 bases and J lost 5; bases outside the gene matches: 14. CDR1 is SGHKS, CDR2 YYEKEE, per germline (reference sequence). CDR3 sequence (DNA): TGTGCCAGCAGCATACTCGCCCAGGGGGCGGGCGACGAGCAGTACTTC. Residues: CASSILAQGAGDEQYF.

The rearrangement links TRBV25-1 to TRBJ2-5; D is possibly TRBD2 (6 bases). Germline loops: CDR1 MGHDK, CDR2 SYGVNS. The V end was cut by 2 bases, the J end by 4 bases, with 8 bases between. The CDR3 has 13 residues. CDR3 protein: CASSEVGGETQYF. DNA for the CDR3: TGTGCCAGCAGTGAAGTGGGAGGAGAGACCCAGTACTTC.

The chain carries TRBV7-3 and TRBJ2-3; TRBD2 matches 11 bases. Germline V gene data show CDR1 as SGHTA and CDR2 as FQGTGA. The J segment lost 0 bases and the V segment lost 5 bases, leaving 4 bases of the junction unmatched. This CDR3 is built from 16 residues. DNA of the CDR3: TGTGCCAGCAGCCTGGGGACTAGCGGTAGCACAGATACGCAGTATTTT. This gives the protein CASSLGTSGSTDTQYF.

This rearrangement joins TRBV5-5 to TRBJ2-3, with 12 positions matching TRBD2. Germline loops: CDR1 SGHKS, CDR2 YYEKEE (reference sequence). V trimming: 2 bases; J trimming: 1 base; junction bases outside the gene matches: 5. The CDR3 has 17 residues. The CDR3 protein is CASSFRGLAGRTDTQYF. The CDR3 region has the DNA TGTGCCAGCAGCTTCCGCGGACTAGCGGGACGCACAGATACGCAGTATTTT. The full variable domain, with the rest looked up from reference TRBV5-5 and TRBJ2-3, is DAGVTQSPTHLIKTRGQQVTLRCSPISGHKSVSWYQQVLGQGPQFIFQYYEKEERGRGNFPDRFSARQFPNYSSELNVNALLLGDSALYLCASSFRGLAGRTDTQYFGPGTRLTVL.

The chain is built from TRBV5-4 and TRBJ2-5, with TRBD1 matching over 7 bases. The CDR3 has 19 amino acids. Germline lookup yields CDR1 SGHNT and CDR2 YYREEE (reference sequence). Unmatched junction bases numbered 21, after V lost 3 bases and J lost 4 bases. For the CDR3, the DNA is TGTGCCAGCAGCTCGGGCGCCGGGACAGCCTTTAGACCAGGAGAGACCCAGTACTTC. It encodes CASSSGAGTAFRPGETQYF.

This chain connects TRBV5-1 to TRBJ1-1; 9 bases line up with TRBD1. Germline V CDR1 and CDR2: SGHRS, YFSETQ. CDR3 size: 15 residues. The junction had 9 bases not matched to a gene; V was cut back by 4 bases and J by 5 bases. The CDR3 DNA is TGCGCCAGCAGCAAGAGGGACAGGGAAGGAACTGAAGCTTTCTTT. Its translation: CASSKRDREGTEAFF.